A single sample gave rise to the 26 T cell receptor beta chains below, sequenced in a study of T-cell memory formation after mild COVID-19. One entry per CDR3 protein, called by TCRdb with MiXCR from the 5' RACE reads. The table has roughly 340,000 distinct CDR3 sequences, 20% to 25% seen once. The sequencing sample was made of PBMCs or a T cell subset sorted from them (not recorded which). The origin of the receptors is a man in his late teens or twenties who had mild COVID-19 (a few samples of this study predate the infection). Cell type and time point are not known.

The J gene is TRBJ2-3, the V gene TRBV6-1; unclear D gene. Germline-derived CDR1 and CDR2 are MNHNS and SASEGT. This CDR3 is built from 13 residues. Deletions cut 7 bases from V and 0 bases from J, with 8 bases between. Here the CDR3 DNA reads TGTGCCAGCAAAAGACCTAGCACAGATACGCAGTATTTT. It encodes CASKRPSTDTQYF.

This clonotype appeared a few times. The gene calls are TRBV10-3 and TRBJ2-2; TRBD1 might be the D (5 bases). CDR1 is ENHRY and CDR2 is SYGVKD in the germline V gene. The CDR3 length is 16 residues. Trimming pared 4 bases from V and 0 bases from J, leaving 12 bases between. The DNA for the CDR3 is TGTGCCATCAGTGGGCGGACACCCGCGAACACCGGGGAGCTGTTTTTT. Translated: CAISGRTPANTGELFF.

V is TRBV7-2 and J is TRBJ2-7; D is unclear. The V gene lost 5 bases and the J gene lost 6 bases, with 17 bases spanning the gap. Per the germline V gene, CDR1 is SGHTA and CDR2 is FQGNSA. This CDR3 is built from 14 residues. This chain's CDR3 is CASSPRWQAGEQYF. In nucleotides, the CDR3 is TGTGCCAGCAGCCCTAGGTGGCAGGCCGGCGAGCAGTACTTC.

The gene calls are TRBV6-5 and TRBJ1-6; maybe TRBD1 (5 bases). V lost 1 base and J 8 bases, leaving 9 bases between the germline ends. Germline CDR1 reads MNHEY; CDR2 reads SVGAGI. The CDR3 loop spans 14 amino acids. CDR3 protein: CASSYWQGDSPLHF. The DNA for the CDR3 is TGTGCCAGCAGTTACTGGCAGGGAGATTCACCCCTCCACTTT.

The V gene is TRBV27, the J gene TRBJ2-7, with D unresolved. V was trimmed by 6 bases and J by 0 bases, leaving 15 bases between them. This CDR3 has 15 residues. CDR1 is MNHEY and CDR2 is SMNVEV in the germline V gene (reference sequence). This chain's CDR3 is CASRRQADSSYEQYF. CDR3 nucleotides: TGTGCCAGCAGGAGGCAGGCCGATAGCTCCTACGAGCAGTACTTC.

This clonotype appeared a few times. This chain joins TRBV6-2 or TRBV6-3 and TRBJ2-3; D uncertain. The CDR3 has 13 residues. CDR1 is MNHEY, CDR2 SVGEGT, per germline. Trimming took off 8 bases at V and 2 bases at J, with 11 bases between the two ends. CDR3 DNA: TGTGCCAGCCGGACGCTCCACACAGATACGCAGTATTTT. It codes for CASRTLHTDTQYF.

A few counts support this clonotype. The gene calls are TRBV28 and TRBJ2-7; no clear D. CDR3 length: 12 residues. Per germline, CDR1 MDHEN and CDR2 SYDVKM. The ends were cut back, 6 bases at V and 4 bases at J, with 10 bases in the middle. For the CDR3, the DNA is TGTGCCAGCAGCCACGATAGATACGAGCAGTACGTC. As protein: CASSHDRYEQYV.

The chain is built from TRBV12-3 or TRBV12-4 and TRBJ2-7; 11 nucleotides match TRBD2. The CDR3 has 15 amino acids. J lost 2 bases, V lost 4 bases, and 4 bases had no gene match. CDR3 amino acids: CASSWGLAAAYEQYF. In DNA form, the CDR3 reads TGTGCCAGCAGTTGGGGACTAGCGGCGGCCTACGAGCAGTACTTC.

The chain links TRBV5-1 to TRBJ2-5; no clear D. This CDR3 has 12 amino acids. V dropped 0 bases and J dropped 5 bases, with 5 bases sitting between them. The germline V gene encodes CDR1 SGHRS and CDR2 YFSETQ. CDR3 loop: CASSLAAETQYF. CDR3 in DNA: TGCGCCAGCAGCTTGGCGGCGGAGACCCAGTACTTC.

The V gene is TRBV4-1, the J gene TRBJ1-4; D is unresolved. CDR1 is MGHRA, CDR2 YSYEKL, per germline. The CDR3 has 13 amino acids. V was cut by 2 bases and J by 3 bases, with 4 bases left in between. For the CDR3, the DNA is TGCGCCAGCAGCCAATCCGCTAATGAAAAACTGTTTTTT. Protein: CASSQSANEKLFF.

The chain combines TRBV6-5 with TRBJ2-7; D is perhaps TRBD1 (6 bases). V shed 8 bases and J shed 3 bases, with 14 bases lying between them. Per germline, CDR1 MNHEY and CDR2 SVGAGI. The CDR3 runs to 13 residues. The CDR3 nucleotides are TGTGCCAGCCAACAGGGTCCGGTCTACGAGCAGTACTTC. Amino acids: CASQQGPVYEQYF.

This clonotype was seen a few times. The CDR3 DNA is TGCAGTGCCCTGTCCGGGACTTCGCTTACGCAGTATTTT. Translated: CSALSGTSLTQYF. The V and J genes are TRBV20-1 and TRBJ2-3, with a weak D call TRBD2 (6 bases). Deletions cut 6 bases from V and 8 bases from J, with 18 bases between. The CDR3 length is 13 residues. Germline CDR1 and CDR2: DFQATT and SNEGSKA (reference sequence).

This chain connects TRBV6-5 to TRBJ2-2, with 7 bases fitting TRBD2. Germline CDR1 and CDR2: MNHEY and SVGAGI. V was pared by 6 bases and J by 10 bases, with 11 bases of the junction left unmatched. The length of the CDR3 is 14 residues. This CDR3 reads CASRSGGTPVELFF. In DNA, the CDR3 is TGTGCCAGCAGATCGGGGGGTACCCCCGTGGAGCTGTTTTTT.

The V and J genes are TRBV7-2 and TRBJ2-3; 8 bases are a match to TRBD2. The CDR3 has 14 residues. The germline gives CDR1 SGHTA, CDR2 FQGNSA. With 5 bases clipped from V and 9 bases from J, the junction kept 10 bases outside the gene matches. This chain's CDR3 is CASSPGGSAGTQYF. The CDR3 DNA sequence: TGTGCCAGCAGCCCGGGAGGGTCAGCCGGCACGCAGTATTTT.

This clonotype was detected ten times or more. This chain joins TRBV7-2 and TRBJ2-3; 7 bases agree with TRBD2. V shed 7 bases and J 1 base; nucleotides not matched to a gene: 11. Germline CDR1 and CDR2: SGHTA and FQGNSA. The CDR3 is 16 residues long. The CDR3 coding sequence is TGTGCCAGCAACAAAGTGAGCGGGGTTGGCACAGATACGCAGTATTTT. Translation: CASNKVSGVGTDTQYF. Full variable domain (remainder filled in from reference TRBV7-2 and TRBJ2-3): GAGVSQSPSNKVTEKGKDVELRCDPISGHTALYWYRQSLGQGLEFLIYFQGNSAPDKSGLPSDRFSAERTGGSVSTLTIQRTQQEDSAVYLCASNKVSGVGTDTQYFGPGTRLTVL.

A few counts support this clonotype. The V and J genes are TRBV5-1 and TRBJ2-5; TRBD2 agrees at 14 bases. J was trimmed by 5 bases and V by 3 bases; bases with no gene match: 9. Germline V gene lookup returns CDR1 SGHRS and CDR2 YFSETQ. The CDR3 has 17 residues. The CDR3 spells CASSSSTSGGASETQYF. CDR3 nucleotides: TGCGCCAGCAGCTCCTCGACTAGCGGGGGGGCGTCGGAGACCCAGTACTTC.

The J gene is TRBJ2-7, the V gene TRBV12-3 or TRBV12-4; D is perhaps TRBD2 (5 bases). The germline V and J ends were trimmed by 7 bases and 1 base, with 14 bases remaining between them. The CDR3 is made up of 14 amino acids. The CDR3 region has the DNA TGTGCCAGCACCCTCCGGGATCCTTCCTACGAGCAGTACTTC. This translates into CASTLRDPSYEQYF.

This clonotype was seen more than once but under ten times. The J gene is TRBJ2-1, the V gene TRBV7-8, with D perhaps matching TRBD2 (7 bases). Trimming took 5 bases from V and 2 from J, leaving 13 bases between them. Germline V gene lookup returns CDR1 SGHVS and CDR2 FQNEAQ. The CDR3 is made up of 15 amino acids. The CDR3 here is CASSHGGLTYNEQFF. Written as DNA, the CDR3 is TGTGCCAGCAGCCACGGGGGGCTGACCTACAATGAGCAGTTCTTC.

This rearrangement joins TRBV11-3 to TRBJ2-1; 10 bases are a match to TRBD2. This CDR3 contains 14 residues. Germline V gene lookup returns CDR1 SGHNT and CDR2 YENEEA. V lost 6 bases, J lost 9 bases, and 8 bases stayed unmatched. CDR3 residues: CASSQKAGGPEQFF. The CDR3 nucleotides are TGTGCCAGCAGTCAAAAAGCGGGGGGGCCTGAGCAGTTCTTC.

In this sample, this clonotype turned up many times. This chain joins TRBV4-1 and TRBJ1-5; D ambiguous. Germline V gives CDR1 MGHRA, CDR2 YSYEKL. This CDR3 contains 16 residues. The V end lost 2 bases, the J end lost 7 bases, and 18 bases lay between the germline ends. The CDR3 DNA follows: TGCGCCAGCAGCCAACTCCCACTCGGAGGGTGGCAGCCCCAGCATTTT. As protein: CASSQLPLGGWQPQHF.

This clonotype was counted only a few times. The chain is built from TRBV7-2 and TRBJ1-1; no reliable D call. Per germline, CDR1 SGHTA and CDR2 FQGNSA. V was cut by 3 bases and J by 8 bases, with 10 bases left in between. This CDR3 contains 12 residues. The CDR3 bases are TGTGCCAGCAGCTTGCCCGCGGGGGAAGCTTTCTTT. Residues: CASSLPAGEAFF.

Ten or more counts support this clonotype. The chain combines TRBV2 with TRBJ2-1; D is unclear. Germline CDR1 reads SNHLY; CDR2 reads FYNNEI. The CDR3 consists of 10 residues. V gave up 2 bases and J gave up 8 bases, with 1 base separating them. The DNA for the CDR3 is TGTGCCAGCAGTGAATATGAGCAGTTCTTC. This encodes CASSEYEQFF.

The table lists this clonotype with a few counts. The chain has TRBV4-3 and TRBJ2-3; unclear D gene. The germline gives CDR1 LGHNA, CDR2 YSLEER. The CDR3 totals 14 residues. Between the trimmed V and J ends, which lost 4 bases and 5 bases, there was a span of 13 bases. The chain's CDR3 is CASSPRVLGDTQYF. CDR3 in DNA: TGCGCCAGCAGCCCAAGGGTGTTGGGAGATACGCAGTATTTT.

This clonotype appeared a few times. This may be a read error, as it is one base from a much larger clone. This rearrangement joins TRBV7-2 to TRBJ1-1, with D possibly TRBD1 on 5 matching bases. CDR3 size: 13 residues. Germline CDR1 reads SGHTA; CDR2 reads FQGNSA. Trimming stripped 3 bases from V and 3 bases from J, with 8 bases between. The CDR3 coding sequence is TGTGCCAGCAGCTTTACGGGGCACACTGAAGCTTTCTTT. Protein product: CASSFTGHTEAFF. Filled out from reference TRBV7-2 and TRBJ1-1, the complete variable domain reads GAGVSQSPSNKVTEKGKDVELRCDPISGHTALYWYRQSLGQGLEFLIYFQGNSAPDKSGLPSDRFSAERTGGSVSTLTIQRTQQEDSAVYLCASSFTGHTEAFFGQGTRLTVV.

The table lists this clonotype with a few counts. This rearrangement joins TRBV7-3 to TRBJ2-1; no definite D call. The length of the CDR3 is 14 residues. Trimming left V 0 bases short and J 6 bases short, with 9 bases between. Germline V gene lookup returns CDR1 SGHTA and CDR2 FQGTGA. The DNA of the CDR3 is TGTGCCAGCAGCTTAACGGCAGCTAGCAATGAGCAGTTCTTC. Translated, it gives CASSLTAASNEQFF.

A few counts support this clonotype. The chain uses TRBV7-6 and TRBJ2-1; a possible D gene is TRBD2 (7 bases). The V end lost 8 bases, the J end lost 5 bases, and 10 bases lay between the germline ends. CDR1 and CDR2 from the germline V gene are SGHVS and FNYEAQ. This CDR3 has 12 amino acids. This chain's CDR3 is CASGGADNEQFF. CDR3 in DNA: TGTGCCAGCGGGGGGGCGGACAATGAGCAGTTCTTC.